This T cell receptor (beta chain) was sequenced for a study of T cells in Graves' hyperthyroidism and ophthalmopathy. This clonotype came up a few times. V lost 3 bases and J lost 5; bases outside the gene matches: 4. The CDR3 length is 14 residues. The CDR3 regions of TCR beta were amplified from RNA transcripts. The TCR CDR3 first-round RT-PCR relied on the HTBI primer set. Each CDR3 protein is one row after TCRdb ran MiXCR on the multiplex PCR reads. The sample holds 490,000 or so distinct CDR3 sequences, about 20% seen once. Specimen: blood. The V gene is TRBV12-3 or TRBV12-4, the J gene TRBJ2-5, with 9 bases matching TRBD1. The TCR was taken from a woman aged 65 to 85 with Graves' ophthalmopathy. For the CDR3, the DNA is TGTGCCAGCAGTTTTGGACAGGGGTTGGAGACCCAGTACTTC. Translating gives CASSFGQGLETQYF.